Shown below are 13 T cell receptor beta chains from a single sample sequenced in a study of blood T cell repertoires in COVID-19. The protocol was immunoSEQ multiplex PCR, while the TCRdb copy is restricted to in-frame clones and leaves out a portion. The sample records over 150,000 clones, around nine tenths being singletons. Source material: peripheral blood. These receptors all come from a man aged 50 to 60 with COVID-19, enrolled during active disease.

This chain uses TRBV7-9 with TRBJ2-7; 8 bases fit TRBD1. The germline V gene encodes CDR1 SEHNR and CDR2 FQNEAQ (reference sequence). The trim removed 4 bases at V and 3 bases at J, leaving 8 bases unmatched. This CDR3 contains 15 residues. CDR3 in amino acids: CASSSTGQVIYEQYF. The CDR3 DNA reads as TGTGCCAGCAGCTCTACGGGACAGGTAATCTACGAGCAGTACTTC.

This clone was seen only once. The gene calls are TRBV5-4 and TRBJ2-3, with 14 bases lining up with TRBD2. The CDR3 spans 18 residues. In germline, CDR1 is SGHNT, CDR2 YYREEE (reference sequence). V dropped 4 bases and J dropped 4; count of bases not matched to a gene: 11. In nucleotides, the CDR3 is TGTGCCAGCAGCCGAGCGACTAGCGGGAGGGCCGTCTCAGATACGCAGTATTTT. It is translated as CASSRATSGRAVSDTQYF.

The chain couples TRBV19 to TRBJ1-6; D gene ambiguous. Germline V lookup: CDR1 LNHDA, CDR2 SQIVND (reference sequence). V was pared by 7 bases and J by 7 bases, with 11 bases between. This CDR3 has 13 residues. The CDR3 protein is CASMREKNSPLHF. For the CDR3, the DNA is TGTGCCAGTATGAGGGAGAAAAATTCACCCCTCCACTTT.

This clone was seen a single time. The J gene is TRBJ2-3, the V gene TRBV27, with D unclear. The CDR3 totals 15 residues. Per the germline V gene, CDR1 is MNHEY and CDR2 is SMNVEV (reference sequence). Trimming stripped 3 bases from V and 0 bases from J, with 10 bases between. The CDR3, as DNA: TGTGCCAGCAGTTTGGAGTACCCTAGCACAGATACGCAGTATTTT. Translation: CASSLEYPSTDTQYF.

CDR3 sequence (DNA): TGCGCCAGCAGCCCTGCAACAGGGCCTGAAGCTTTCTTT. It specifies CASSPATGPEAFF. The V gene is TRBV5-1, the J gene TRBJ1-1; TRBD1 is a possible D gene (6 bases). This CDR3 comprises 13 residues. Trimming took 4 bases from V and 6 from J, leaving 13 bases between them. Germline V gene lookup returns CDR1 SGHRS and CDR2 YFSETQ.

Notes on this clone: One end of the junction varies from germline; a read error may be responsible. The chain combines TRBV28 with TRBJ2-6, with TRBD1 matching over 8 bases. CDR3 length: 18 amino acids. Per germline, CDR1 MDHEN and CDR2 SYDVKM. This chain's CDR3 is CASSETGTGVSGANVLTF. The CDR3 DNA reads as TGTGCCAGCAGTGAGACCGGGACAGGCGTCTCTGGGGCCAACGTCTTGACTTTC.

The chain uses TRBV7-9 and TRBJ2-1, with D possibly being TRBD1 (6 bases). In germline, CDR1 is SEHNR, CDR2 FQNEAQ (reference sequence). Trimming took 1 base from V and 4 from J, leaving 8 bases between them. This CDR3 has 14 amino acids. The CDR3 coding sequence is TGTGCCAGCAGCTTAGTACAGGGTTACAATGAGCAGTTCTTC. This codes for CASSLVQGYNEQFF.

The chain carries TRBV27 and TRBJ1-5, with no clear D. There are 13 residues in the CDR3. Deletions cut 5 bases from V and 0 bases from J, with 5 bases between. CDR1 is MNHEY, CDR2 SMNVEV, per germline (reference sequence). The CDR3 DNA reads TGTGCCAGCAGTCTTATTAGCAATCAGCCCCAGCATTTT. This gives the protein CASSLISNQPQHF.

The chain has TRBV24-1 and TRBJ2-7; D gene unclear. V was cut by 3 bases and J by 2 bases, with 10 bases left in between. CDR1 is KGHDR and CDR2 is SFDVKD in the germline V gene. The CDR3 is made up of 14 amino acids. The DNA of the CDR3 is TGTGCCACCAGTGATACGAACCGCGCCTACGAGCAGTACTTC. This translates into CATSDTNRAYEQYF.

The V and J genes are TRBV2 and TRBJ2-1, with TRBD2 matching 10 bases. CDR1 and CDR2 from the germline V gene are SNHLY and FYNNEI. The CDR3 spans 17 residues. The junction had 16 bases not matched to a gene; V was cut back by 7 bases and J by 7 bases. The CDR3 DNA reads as TGTGCCAGCAATCCCCCAAGAGGGGGACTAGCGAGAAATGAGCAGTTCTTC. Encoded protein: CASNPPRGGLARNEQFF. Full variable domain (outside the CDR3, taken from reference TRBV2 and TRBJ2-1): EPEVTQTPSHQVTQMGQEVILRCVPISNHLYFYWYRQILGQKVEFLVSFYNNEISEKSEIFDDQFSVERPDGSNFTLKIRSTKLEDSAMYFCASNPPRGGLARNEQFFGPGTRLTVL.

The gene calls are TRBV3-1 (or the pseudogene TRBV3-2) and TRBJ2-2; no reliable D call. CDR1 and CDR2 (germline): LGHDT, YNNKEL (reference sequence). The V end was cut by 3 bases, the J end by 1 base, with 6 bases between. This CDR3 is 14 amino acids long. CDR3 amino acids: CASSHRQNTGELFF. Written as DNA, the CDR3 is TGTGCCAGCAGCCACCGACAGAACACCGGGGAGCTGTTTTTT.

This CDR3 is CATGTGVRSYNEQFF. CDR3 in DNA: TGTGCCACCGGGACGGGGGTACGTTCCTACAATGAGCAGTTCTTC. V usage is TRBV5-8 and J usage is TRBJ2-1; D is possibly TRBD2 (6 bases). V was clipped by 9 bases and J by 1 base, with 17 bases between them. CDR1 SGHTS and CDR2 YDEGEE come from the germline V gene. This CDR3 contains 15 residues.

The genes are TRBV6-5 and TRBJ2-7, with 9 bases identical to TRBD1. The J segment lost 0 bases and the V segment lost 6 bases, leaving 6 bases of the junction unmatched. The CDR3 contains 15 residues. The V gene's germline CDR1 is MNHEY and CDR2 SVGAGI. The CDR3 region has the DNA TGTGCCAGCAGCGACAGGGGGACTATCTCCTACGAGCAGTACTTC. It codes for CASSDRGTISYEQYF.